This TCR beta chain was obtained from a study of OX40 agonist ivuxolimab in advanced cancers. Background on the study: The dose of intravenous ivuxolimab that patients received every 2 weeks ranged from 0.01 to 10 mg/kg.

Assay used: immunoSEQ multiplex PCR; TCRdb lists only in-frame clones, some missing. The sample holds more than 65,000 clones, more than 70% seen once. With V trimmed by 2 bases and J by 4 bases, 7 bases remained unmatched. Germline values: CDR1 KGHSH, CDR2 LQKENI. This CDR3 is built from 15 residues. The source is an adult with an advanced solid tumor such as melanoma, head and neck, liver or kidney cancer. V and J are TRBV18 and TRBJ1-2; TRBD1 aligns across 7 bases. The specimen was CD4+ or CD8+ T cells sorted from blood, collected in a trial of the OX40 agonist ivuxolimab. The CDR3: CASSPLGQVAYGYTF. DNA for the CDR3: TGTGCCAGCTCACCATTAGGACAGGTAGCCTATGGCTACACCTTC.